This T cell receptor (beta chain) was identified in a study of T cell responses to AZD1222 COVID-19 vaccine. Clones were read by immunoSEQ multiplex PCR, and TCRdb kept only the in-frame ones, dropping some. The repertoire includes approximately 100,000 clones, about 89% of them detected once, and around 3.5% sits in the top ten. Germline CDR1 and CDR2: LGHDT and YNNKEL (reference sequence). The CDR3 extends over 14 amino acids. The ends were cut back, 2 bases at V and 4 bases at J, with 9 bases in the middle. The V and J genes are TRBV3-1 (or the pseudogene TRBV3-2) and TRBJ1-3; D is unclear. The sequence derives from an adult in good health. The specimen comprised peripheral blood, sampled on day 0 of AZD1222 vaccination. In DNA, the CDR3 is TGTGCCAGCAGCCAATCCGGGCGCGGAAACACCATATATTTT. Its protein product is CASSQSGRGNTIYF.